Following are 3 T cell receptor beta chains from one sample sequenced in a study of sequential checkpoint blockade in melanoma. Regarding treatment: randomized to nivolumab then ipilimumab (arm A) or the reverse (arm B). Sequenced by immunoSEQ multiplex PCR; TCRdb stores in-frame clones only, minus some. This table holds approximately 5,300 clones, roughly 55% found once. Sample: CD8+ T cells sorted from blood (inferred from file names), taken from a patient given nivolumab and ipilimumab in sequence. All receptors come from a human donor with melanoma.

The genes are TRBV7-9 and TRBJ1-1; D unclear. With 4 bases removed from V and 4 bases from J, the gap between germline ends came to 7 bases. The CDR3 runs to 12 residues. CDR1 and CDR2 from the germline V gene are SEHNR and FQNEAQ (reference sequence). For the CDR3, the DNA is TGTGCCAGCAGCTCCGGCGGCACTGAAGCTTTCTTT. Protein sequence: CASSSGGTEAFF. Complete variable domain (other parts from reference TRBV7-9 and TRBJ1-1): DTGVSQNPRHKITKRGQNVTFRCDPISEHNRLYWYRQTLGQGPEFLTYFQNEAQLEKSRLLSDRFSAERPKGSFSTLEIQRTEQGDSAMYLCASSSGGTEAFFGQGTRLTVV.

The V gene is TRBV29-1, the J gene TRBJ1-2; 8 positions match TRBD1. Germline CDR1 reads SQVTM; CDR2 reads ANQGSEA. Trimming cost V 5 bases and J 4 bases; bases outside gene matches: 3. This CDR3 comprises 12 residues. The CDR3 spells CSVPDRAYGYTF. The CDR3 nucleotides read TGCAGCGTTCCGGACAGGGCCTATGGCTACACCTTC.

The chain couples TRBV5-1 to TRBJ2-3; 8 positions agree with TRBD2. Per germline, CDR1 SGHRS and CDR2 YFSETQ. V lost 3 bases to trimming and J lost 2 bases; unmatched junction nucleotides: 8. This CDR3 region has 16 residues. CDR3 sequence: CASSSTSGLYTDTQYF. In DNA, the CDR3 is TGCGCCAGCAGCTCTACTAGCGGACTATACACAGATACGCAGTATTTT.